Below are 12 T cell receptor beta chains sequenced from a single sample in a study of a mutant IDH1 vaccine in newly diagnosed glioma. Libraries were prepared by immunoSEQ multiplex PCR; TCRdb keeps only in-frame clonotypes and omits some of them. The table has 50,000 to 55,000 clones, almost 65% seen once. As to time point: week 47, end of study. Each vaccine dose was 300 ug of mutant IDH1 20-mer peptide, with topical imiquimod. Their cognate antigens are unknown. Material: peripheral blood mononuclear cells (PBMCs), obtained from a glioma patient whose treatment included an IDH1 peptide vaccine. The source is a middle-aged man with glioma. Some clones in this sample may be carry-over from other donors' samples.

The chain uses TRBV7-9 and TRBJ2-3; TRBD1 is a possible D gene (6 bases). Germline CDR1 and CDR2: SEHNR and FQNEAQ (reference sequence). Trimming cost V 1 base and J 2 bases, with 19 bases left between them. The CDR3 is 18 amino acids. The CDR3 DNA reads TGTGCCAGCAGCTTAGGGTCCTGGACAGACTTCATCACAGATACGCAGTATTTT. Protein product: CASSLGSWTDFITDTQYF.

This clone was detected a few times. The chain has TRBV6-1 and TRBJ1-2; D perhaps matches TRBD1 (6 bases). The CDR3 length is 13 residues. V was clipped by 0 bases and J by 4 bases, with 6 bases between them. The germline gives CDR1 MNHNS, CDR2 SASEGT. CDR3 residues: CASSEAGGYGYTF. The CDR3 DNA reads TGTGCCAGCAGTGAAGCAGGGGGCTATGGCTACACCTTC.

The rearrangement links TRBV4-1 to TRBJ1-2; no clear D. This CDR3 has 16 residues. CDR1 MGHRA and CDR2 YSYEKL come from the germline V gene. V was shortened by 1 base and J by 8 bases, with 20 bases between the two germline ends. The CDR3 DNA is TGCGCCAGCAGCCAAGGTCGGGAAGGCCGGCTGGGGGGCTACACCTTC. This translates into CASSQGREGRLGGYTF.

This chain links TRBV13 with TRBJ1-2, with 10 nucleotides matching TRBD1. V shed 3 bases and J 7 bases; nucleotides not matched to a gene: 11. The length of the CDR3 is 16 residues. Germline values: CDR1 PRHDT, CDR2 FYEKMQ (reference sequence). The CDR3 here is CASSFNTGTGVSGYTF. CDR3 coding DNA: TGTGCCAGCAGCTTTAACACCGGGACAGGGGTTTCTGGCTACACCTTC.

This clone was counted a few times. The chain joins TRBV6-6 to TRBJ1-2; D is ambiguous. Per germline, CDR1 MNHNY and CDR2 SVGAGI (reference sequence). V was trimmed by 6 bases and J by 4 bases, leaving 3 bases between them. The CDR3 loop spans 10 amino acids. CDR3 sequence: CASSRYGYTF. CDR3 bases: TGTGCCAGCAGCCGCTATGGCTACACCTTC.

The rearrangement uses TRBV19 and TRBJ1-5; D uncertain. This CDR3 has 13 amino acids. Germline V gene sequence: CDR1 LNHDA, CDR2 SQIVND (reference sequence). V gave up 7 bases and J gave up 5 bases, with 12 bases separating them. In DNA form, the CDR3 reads TGTGCCAGTACAGAACAGCACCATCAGCCCCAGCATTTT. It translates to CASTEQHHQPQHF.

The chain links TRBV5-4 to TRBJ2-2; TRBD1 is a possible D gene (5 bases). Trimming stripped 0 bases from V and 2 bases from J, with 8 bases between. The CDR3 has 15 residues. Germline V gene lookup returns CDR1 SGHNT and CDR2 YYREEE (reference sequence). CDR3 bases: TGTGCCAGCAGCTTGGACAGGCTTAACACCGGGGAGCTGTTTTTT. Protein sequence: CASSLDRLNTGELFF.

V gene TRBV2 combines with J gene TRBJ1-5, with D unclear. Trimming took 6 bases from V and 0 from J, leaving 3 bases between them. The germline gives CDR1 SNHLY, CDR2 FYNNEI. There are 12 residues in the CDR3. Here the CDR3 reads CASRYSNQPQHF. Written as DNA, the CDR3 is TGTGCCAGCAGGTATAGCAATCAGCCCCAGCATTTT.

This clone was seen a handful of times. CDR3 DNA sequence: TGTGCCAGCAGCAGCTGGGCAGGGAACACTGAAGCTTTCTTT. Amino acid sequence: CASSSWAGNTEAFF. The gene calls are TRBV7-8 and TRBJ1-1; D gene uncertain. V dropped 5 bases and J dropped 1 base, with 11 bases sitting between them. The CDR3 extends over 14 amino acids. Germline values: CDR1 SGHVS, CDR2 FQNEAQ.

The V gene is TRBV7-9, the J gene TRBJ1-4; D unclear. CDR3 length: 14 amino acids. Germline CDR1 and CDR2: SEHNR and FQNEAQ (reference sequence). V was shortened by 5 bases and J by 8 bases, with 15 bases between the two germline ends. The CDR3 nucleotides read TGTGCCAGCAGCGAGGGAACGGCGGGGGAAAAACTGTTTTTT. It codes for CASSEGTAGEKLFF.

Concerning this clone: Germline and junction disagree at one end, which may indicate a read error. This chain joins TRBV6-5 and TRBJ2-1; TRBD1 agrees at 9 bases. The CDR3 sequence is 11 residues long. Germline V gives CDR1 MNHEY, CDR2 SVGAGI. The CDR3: CASSPGTGWVF. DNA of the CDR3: TGTGCCAGCAGTCCCGGGACAGGGTGGGTCTTC.

The CDR3 DNA is TGTGCCAGCTCACCAGAAGCAGAGATCTATGGCTACACCTTC. This encodes CASSPEAEIYGYTF. The J gene is TRBJ1-2, the V gene TRBV18; no firm D call. Trimming took off 2 bases at V and 4 bases at J, with 11 bases between the two ends. Germline CDR1 is KGHSH and CDR2 is LQKENI. The CDR3 sequence is 14 residues long.